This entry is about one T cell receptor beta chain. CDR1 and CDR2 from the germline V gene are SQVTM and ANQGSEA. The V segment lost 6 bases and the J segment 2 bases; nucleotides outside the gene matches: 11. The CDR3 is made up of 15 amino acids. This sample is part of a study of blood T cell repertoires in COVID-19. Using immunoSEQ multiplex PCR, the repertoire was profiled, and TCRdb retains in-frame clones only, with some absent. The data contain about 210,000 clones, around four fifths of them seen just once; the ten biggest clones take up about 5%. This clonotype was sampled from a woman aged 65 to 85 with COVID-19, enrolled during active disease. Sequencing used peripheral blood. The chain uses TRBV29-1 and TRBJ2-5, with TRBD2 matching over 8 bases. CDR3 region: CSVRGAGGRQETQYF. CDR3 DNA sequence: TGCAGCGTGCGGGGGGCGGGCGGTAGACAAGAGACCCAGTACTTC.